The 9 T cell receptor beta chains in this list originate from one sample, sequenced in a study of beta chain features in type 1 diabetes. Since all of the isolated RNA was reverse transcribed, expressed TCRB transcripts were what got sequenced. Sequencing was performed with immunoSEQ multiplex PCR; in TCRdb, only in-frame clones are kept and a portion is missing. The sample lists some 500,000 clones, over 9.5% seen once, with over 0.035% in the top ten. The specimen was naive CD4+ T cells from blood. The receptors derive from a woman aged 18-35 years in good health.

The V gene is TRBV7-3, the J gene TRBJ2-2, with a tentative D call TRBD1 (6 bases). This CDR3 comprises 15 residues. CDR1 is SGHTA, CDR2 FQGTGA, per germline. V shed 0 bases and J shed 4 bases, with 9 bases lying between them. The CDR3 spells CASSLTTGSTGELFF. CDR3 sequence (DNA): TGTGCCAGCAGCTTAACTACAGGGTCCACCGGGGAGCTGTTTTTT. The variable domain in full, completed from reference TRBV7-3 and TRBJ2-2, reads GAGVSQTPSNKVTEKGKYVELRCDPISGHTALYWYRQSLGQGPEFLIYFQGTGAADDSGLPNDRFFAVRPEGSVSTLKIQRTERGDSAVYLCASSLTTGSTGELFFGEGSRLTVL.

The chain has TRBV28 and TRBJ2-6; D unresolved. The CDR3 totals 15 residues. Trimming cost V 7 bases and J 4 bases, with 14 bases left between them. Germline CDR1 reads MDHEN; CDR2 reads SYDVKM. The CDR3 loop reads CASKSPRSGANVLTF. The CDR3 DNA reads TGTGCCAGCAAATCCCCGAGATCGGGGGCCAACGTCCTGACTTTC.

The genes are TRBV7-2 and TRBJ2-7; 7 nucleotides align to TRBD1. V lost 5 bases to trimming and J lost 6 bases; unmatched junction nucleotides: 4. This CDR3 has 12 residues. The germline gives CDR1 SGHTA, CDR2 FQGNSA. CDR3: CASSETGSEQYV. CDR3 coding DNA: TGTGCCAGCAGCGAGACAGGGTCCGAGCAGTACGTC.

Only a few counts were recorded for this clone. The chain links TRBV7-9 to TRBJ2-5; TRBD2 matches 10 bases. The CDR3 runs to 14 residues. After removal of 7 bases from V and 1 base from J, the junction contained 3 bases not matched to a gene. Per the germline V gene, CDR1 is SEHNR and CDR2 is FQNEAQ (reference sequence). The CDR3 spells CASILAGGQETQYF. CDR3 in DNA: TGTGCCAGCATATTAGCGGGGGGCCAAGAGACCCAGTACTTC. Full variable domain (outside the CDR3, taken from reference TRBV7-9 and TRBJ2-5): DTGVSQNPRHKITKRGQNVTFRCDPISEHNRLYWYRQTLGQGPEFLTYFQNEAQLEKSRLLSDRFSAERPKGSFSTLEIQRTEQGDSAMYLCASILAGGQETQYFGPGTRLLVL.

The gene calls are TRBV11-2 and TRBJ2-1; 8 bases map to TRBD2. The V segment lost 1 base and the J segment 4 bases; nucleotides outside the gene matches: 15. There are 19 residues in the CDR3. CDR1 is SGHAT, CDR2 FQNNGV, per germline. The CDR3 loop is CASSLGDGQRESGYNEQFF. For the CDR3, the DNA is TGTGCCAGCAGCTTAGGAGATGGACAGCGGGAGAGCGGGTACAATGAGCAGTTCTTC.

This chain joins TRBV14 and TRBJ2-7, with a tentative D call TRBD1 (5 bases). This CDR3 has 13 amino acids. Germline V gives CDR1 SGHDN, CDR2 FVKESK. Trimming removed 4 bases at V and 6 bases at J, with 13 bases between. CDR3 protein: CASSPQGESEQYV. The CDR3 coding sequence is TGTGCCAGCAGCCCGCAAGGGGAATCCGAGCAGTACGTC.

V is TRBV7-2 and J is TRBJ2-5, with D maybe TRBD2 (6 bases). In germline, CDR1 is SGHTA, CDR2 FQGNSA. V shed 2 bases and J shed 5 bases, with 12 bases lying between them. This CDR3 is 14 amino acids long. The CDR3 sequence: CASSLSGSEETQYF. CDR3 nucleotide sequence: TGTGCCAGCAGCTTATCCGGGAGTGAGGAGACCCAGTACTTC.

V and J are TRBV25-1 and TRBJ1-2; 10 bases are a match to TRBD1. Germline-derived CDR1 and CDR2 are MGHDK and SYGVNS. V lost 4 bases, J lost 10 bases, and 12 bases stayed unmatched. The CDR3 consists of 15 residues. The CDR3 DNA reads as TGTGCCAGCAGTGCCCTTGGGACAGGGGAGGTGTCCTACACCTTC. This gives the protein CASSALGTGEVSYTF.

This clone was seen a handful of times. The chain uses TRBV11-3 and TRBJ2-3, with unresolved D. The germline V gene encodes CDR1 SGHNT and CDR2 YENEEA. With 5 bases removed from V and 4 bases from J, the gap between germline ends came to 13 bases. This CDR3 spans 14 amino acids. The CDR3, as DNA: TGTGCCAGCAGCCGCTCTAGGATTTCAGATACGCAGTATTTT. It encodes CASSRSRISDTQYF.